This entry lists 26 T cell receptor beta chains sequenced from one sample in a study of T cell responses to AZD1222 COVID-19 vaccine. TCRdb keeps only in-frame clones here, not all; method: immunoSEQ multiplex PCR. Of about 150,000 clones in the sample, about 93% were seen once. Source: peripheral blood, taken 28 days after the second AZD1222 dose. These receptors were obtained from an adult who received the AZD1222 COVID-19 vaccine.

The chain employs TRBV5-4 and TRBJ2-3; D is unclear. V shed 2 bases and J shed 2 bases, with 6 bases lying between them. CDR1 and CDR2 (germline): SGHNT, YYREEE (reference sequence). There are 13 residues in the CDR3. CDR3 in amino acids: CASSLAATDTQYF. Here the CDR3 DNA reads TGTGCCAGCAGCTTAGCTGCCACAGATACGCAGTATTTT.

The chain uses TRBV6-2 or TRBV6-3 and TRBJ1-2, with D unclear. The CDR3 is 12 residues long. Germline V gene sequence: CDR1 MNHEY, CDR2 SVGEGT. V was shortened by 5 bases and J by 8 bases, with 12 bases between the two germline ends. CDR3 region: CASSSDAGGYTF. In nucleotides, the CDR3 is TGTGCCAGCAGTAGCGACGCTGGCGGCTACACCTTC.

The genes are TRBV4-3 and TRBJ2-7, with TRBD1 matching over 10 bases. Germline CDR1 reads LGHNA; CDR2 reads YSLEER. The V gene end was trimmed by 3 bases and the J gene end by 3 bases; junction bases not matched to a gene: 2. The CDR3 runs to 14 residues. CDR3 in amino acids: CASSHRTGGYEQYF. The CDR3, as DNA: TGCGCCAGCAGCCACAGGACAGGGGGCTACGAGCAGTACTTC.

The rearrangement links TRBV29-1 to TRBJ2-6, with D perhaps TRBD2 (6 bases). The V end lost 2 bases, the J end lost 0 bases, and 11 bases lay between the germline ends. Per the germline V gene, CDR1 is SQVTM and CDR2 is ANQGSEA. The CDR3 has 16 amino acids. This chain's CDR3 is CSVEFPGSSGANVLTF. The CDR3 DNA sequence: TGCAGCGTTGAATTCCCCGGGAGCTCTGGGGCCAACGTCCTGACTTTC.

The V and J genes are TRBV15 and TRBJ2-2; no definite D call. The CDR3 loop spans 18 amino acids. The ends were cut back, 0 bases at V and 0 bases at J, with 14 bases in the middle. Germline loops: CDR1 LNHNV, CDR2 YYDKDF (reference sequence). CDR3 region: CATSRDGRKVANTGELFF. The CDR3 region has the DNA TGTGCCACCAGCAGAGACGGCAGAAAGGTCGCGAACACCGGGGAGCTGTTTTTT.

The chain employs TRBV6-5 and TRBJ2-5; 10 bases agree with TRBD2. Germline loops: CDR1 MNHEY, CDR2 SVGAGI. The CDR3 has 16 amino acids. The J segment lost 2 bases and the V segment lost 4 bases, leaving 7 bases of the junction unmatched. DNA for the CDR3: TGTGCCAGCAGTTTGGCAGCGGGAGGGTTTCAAGAGACCCAGTACTTC. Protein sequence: CASSLAAGGFQETQYF.

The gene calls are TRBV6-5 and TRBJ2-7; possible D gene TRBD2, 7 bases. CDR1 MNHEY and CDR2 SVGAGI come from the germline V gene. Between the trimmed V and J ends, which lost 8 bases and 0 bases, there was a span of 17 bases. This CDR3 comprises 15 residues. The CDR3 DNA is TGTGCCAGCGCTTCGGGGGGCACCAGCTCCTACGAGCAGTACTTC. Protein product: CASASGGTSSYEQYF.

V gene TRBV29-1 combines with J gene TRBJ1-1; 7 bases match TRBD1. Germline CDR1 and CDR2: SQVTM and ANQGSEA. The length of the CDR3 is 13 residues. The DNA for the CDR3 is TGCAGTGGGGGACAGAAACTGAACACTGAAGCTTTCTTT. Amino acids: CSGGQKLNTEAFF.

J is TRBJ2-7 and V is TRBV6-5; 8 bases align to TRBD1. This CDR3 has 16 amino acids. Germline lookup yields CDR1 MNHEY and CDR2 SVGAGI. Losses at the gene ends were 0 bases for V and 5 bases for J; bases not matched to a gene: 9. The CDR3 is CASSYSFGTGIHEQYF. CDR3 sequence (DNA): TGTGCCAGCAGTTACTCGTTCGGGACAGGTATTCACGAGCAGTACTTC.

The CDR3 here is CASSSPTGMNTEAFF. As DNA, the CDR3 is TGTGCCAGCAGCTCCCCGACAGGGATGAACACTGAAGCTTTCTTT. The V gene is TRBV7-2, the J gene TRBJ1-1; 7 nucleotides match TRBD1. Trimming removed 4 bases from V and 0 bases from J; junction bases left unmatched: 5. CDR1 and CDR2 from the germline V gene are SGHTA and FQGNSA. CDR3 length: 15 residues. Complete variable domain (other parts from reference TRBV7-2 and TRBJ1-1): GAGVSQSPSNKVTEKGKDVELRCDPISGHTALYWYRQSLGQGLEFLIYFQGNSAPDKSGLPSDRFSAERTGGSVSTLTIQRTQQEDSAVYLCASSSPTGMNTEAFFGQGTRLTVV.

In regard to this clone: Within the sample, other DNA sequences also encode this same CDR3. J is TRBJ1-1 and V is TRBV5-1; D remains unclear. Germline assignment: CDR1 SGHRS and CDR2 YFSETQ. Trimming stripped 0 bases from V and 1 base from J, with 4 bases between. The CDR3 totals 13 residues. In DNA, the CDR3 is TGCGCCAGCAGCTTGGACCCGAACACTGAAGCTTTCTTT. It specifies CASSLDPNTEAFF.

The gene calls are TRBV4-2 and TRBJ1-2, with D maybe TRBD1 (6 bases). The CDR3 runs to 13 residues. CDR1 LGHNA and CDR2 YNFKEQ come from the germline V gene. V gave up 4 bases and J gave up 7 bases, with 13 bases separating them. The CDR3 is CASSPAGASGYTF. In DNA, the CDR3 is TGTGCCAGCAGCCCCGCGGGGGCTTCTGGCTACACCTTC.

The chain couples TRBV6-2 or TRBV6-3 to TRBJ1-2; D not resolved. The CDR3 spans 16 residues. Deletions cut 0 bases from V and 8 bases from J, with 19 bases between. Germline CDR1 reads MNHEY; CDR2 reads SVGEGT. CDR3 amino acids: CASSYSRHSPDGGYTF. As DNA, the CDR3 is TGTGCCAGCAGTTACTCGCGACACAGCCCGGACGGGGGCTACACCTTC.

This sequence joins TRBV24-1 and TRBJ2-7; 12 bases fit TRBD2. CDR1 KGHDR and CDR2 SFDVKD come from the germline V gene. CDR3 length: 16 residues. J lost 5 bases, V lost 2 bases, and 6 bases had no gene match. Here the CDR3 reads CATSDSRLAGVHEQYF. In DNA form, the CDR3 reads TGTGCCACCAGTGATTCGAGACTAGCGGGAGTACACGAGCAGTACTTC.

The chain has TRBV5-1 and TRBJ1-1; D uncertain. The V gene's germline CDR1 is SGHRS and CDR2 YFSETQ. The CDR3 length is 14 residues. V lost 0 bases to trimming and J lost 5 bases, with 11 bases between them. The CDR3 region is CASSLENMGTEAFF. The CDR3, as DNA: TGCGCCAGCAGCTTGGAGAATATGGGAACTGAAGCTTTCTTT.

This CDR3 reads CASSYRLNYGYTF. In DNA form, the CDR3 reads TGTGCCAGCAGTTACCGACTTAACTATGGCTACACCTTC. The V call is TRBV6-6, the J call TRBJ1-2; D is ambiguous. This CDR3 has 13 residues. Trimming stripped 2 bases from V and 1 base from J, with 5 bases between. CDR1 is MNHNY, CDR2 SVGAGI, per germline (reference sequence).

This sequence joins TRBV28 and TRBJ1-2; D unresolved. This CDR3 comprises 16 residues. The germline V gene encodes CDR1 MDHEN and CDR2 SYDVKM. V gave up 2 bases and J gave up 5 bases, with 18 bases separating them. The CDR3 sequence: CASSLEPPGPGYGYTF. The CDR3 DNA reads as TGTGCCAGCAGTTTAGAGCCCCCCGGACCGGGATATGGCTACACCTTC.

Written as DNA, the CDR3 is TGTGCCAGCAGCGTAAGACAGGGGCCCTACGAGCAGTACTTC. Translation gives CASSVRQGPYEQYF. This sequence joins TRBV7-2 and TRBJ2-7; 8 bases line up with TRBD1. V gave up 5 bases and J gave up 2 bases; unmatched junction bases: 5. Germline V gene lookup returns CDR1 SGHTA and CDR2 FQGNSA. This CDR3 is 14 amino acids long.

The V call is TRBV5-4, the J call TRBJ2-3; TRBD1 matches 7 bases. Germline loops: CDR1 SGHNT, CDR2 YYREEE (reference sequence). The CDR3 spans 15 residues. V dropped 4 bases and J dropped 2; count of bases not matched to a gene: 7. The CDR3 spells CASSTNRGTTDTQYF. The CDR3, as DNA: TGTGCCAGCAGCACCAACAGGGGAACCACAGATACGCAGTATTTT.

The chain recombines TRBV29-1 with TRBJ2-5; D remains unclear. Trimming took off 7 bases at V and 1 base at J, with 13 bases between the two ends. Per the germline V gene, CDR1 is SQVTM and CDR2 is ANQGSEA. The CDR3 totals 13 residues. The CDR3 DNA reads TGCAGCGCTGGTCCGGGCAGCCAAGAGACCCAGTACTTC. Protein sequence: CSAGPGSQETQYF.

CDR3 DNA: TGTGCCAGCAGTTCCATCCGGGACAGAAATCAAGCTTTCTTT. It specifies CASSSIRDRNQAFF. This chain connects TRBV6-2 or TRBV6-3 to TRBJ1-1; TRBD1 matches at 7 bases. V lost 4 bases to trimming and J lost 9 bases; unmatched junction nucleotides: 11. Germline V gives CDR1 MNHEY, CDR2 SVGEGT. The CDR3 loop spans 14 amino acids.

CDR3 DNA: TGTGCCACCAGCAATAGGGAGCGGGTTAATCAGCCCCAGCATTTT. This encodes CATSNRERVNQPQHF. V and J are TRBV15 and TRBJ1-5; D remains unclear. The V and J ends lost 4 bases and 4 bases respectively, with 14 bases between them. Germline V gene data show CDR1 as LNHNV and CDR2 as YYDKDF (reference sequence). This CDR3 has 15 residues.

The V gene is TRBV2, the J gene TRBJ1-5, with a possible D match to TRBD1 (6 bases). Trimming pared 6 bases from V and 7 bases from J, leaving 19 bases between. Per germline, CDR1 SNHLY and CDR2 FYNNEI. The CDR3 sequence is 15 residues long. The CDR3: CASRAGQGKGQPQHF. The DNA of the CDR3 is TGTGCCAGCAGAGCCGGGCAGGGGAAAGGCCAGCCCCAGCATTTT. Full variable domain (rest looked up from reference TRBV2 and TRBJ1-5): EPEVTQTPSHQVTQMGQEVILRCVPISNHLYFYWYRQILGQKVEFLVSFYNNEISEKSEIFDDQFSVERPDGSNFTLKIRSTKLEDSAMYFCASRAGQGKGQPQHFGDGTRLSIL.

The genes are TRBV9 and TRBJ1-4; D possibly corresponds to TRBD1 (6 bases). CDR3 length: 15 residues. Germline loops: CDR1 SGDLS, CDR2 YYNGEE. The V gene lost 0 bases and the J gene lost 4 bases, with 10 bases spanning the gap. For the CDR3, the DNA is TGTGCCAGCAGCGTAGGGGGACAAGTTAATGAAAAACTGTTTTTT. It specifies CASSVGGQVNEKLFF. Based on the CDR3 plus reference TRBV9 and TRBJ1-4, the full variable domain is DSGVTQTPKHLITATGQRVTLRCSPRSGDLSVYWYQQSLDQGLQFLIQYYNGEERAKGNILERFSAQQFPDLHSELNLSSLELGDSALYFCASSVGGQVNEKLFFGSGTQLSVL.

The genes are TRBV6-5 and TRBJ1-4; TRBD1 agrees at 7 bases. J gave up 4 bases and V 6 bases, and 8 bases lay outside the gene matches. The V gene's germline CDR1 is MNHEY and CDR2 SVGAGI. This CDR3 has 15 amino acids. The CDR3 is CASRTGQFGNEKLFF. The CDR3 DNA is TGTGCCAGCAGAACGGGACAGTTTGGTAATGAAAAACTGTTTTTT.

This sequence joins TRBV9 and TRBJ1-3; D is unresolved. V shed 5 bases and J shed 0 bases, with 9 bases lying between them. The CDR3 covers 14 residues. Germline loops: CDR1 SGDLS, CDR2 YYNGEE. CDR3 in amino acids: CASRKGISGNTIYF. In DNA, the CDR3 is TGTGCCAGCAGAAAGGGAATCTCTGGAAACACCATATATTTT. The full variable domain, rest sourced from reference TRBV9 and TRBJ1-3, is DSGVTQTPKHLITATGQRVTLRCSPRSGDLSVYWYQQSLDQGLQFLIQYYNGEERAKGNILERFSAQQFPDLHSELNLSSLELGDSALYFCASRKGISGNTIYFGEGSWLTVV.